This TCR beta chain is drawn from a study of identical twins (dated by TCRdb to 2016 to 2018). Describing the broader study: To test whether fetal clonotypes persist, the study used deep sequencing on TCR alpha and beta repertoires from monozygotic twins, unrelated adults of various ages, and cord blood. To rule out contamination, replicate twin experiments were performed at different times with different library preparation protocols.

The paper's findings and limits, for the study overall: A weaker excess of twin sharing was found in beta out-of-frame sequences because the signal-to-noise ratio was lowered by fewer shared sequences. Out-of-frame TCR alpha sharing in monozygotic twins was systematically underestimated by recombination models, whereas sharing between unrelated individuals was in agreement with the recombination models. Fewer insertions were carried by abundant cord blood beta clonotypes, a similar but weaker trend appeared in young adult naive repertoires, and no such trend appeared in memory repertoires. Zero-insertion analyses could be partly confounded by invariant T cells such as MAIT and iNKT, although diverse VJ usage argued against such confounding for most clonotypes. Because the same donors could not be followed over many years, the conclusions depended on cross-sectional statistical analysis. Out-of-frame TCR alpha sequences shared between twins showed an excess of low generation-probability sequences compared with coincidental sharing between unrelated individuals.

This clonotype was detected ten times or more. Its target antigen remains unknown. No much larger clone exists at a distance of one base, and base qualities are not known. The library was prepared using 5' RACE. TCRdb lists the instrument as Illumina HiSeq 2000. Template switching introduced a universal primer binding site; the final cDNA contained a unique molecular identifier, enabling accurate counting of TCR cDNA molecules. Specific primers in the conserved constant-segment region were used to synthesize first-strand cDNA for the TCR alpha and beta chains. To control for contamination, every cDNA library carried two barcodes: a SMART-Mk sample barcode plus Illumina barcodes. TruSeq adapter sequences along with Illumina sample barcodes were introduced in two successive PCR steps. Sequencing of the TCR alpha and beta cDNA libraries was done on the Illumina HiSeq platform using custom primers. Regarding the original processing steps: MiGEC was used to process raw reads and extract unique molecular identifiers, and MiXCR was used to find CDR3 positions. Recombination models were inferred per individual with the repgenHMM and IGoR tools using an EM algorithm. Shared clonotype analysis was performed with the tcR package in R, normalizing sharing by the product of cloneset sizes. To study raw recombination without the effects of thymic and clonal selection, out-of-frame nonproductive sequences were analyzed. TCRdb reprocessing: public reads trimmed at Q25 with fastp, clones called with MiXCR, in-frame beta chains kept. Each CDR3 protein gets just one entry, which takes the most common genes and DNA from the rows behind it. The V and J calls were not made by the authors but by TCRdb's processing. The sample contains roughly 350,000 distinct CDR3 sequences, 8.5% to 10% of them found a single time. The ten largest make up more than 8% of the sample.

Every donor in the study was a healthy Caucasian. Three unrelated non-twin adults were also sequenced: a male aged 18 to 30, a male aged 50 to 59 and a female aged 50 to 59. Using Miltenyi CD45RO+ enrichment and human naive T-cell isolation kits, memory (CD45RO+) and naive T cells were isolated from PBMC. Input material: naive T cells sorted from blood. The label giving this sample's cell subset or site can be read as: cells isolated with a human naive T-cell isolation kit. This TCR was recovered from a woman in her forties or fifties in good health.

The sequenced DNA: TGTGCCACCAGTGATCCCGGACCAGGAAGCGGGAATGAGCAGTTCTTC. It translates as CATSDPGPGSGNEQFF. Rearrangement joined TRBV24-1 to TRBJ2-1; the D gene is perhaps TRBD2, on 6 matching bases. The cysteine opens and the phenylalanine closes a CDR3 of 16 amino acids. Here the CDR3 DNA is all that survives: 48 bases in frame from base 1. The germline V gene sets CDR1 to KGHDR and CDR2 to SFDVKD. V lost 3 bases and J lost 7 bases; the stretch between them is 18 bases long.